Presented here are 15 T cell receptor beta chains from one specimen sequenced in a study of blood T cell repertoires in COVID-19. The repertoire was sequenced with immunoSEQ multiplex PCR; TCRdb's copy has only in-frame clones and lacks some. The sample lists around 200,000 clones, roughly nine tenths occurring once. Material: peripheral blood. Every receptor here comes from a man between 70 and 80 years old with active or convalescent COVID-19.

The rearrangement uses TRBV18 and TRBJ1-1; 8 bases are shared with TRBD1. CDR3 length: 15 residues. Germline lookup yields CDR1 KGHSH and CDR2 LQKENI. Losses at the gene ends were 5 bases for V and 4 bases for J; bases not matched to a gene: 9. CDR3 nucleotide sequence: TGTGCCAGCTCAAACGGACAGGGAATAGGCACTGAAGCTTTCTTT. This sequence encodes CASSNGQGIGTEAFF.

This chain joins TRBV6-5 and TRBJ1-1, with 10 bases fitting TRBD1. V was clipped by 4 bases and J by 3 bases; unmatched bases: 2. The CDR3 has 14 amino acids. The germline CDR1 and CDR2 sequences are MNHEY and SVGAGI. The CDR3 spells CASSSGQGYTEAFF. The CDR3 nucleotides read TGTGCCAGCAGTTCGGGACAGGGGTACACTGAAGCTTTCTTT.

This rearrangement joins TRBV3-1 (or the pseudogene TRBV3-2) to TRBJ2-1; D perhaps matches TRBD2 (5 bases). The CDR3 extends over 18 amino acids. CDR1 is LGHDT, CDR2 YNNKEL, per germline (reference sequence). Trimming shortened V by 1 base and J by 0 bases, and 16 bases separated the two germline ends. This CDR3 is CASSQVYRAESSYNEQFF. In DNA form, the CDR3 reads TGTGCCAGCAGCCAAGTATATAGAGCGGAGAGCTCCTACAATGAGCAGTTCTTC.

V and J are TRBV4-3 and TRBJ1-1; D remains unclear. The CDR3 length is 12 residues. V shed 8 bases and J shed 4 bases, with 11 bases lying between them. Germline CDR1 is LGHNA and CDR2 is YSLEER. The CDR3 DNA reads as TGCGCCAGCGCTACACGGGGCACTGAAGCTTTCTTT. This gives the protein CASATRGTEAFF.

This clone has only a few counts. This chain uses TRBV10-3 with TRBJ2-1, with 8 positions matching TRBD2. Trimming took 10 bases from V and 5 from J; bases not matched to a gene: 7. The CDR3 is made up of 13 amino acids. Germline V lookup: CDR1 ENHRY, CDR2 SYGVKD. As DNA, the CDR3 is TGTGCCACTCAAGGCGGGGGGAACAATGAGCAGTTCTTC. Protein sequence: CATQGGGNNEQFF.

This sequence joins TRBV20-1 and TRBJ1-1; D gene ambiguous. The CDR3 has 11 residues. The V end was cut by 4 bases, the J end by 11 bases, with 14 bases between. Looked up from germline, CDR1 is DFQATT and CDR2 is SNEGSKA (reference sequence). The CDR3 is CSANGRAGAFF. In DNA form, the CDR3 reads TGCAGTGCTAACGGTCGCGCCGGGGCTTTCTTT.

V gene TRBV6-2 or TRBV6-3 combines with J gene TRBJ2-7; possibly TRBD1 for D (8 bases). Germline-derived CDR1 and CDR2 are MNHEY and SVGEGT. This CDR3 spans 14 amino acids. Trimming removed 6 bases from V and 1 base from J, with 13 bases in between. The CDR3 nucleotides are TGTGCCAGCAGCGACAGGGGACTATCCTACGAGCAGTACTTC. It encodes CASSDRGLSYEQYF.

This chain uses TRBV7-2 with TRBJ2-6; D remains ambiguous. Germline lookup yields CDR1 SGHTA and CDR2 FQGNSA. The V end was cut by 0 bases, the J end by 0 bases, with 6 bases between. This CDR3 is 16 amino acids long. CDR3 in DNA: TGTGCCAGCAGCTTAGCGCGGTACTCTGGGGCCAACGTCCTGACTTTC. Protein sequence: CASSLARYSGANVLTF.

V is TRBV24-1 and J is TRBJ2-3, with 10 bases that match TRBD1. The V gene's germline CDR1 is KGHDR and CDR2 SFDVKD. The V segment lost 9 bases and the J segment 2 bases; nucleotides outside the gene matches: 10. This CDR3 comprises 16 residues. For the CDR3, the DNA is TGTGCCACCGGAGGGGGACAGGGGAGCAACACAGATACGCAGTATTTT. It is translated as CATGGGQGSNTDTQYF.

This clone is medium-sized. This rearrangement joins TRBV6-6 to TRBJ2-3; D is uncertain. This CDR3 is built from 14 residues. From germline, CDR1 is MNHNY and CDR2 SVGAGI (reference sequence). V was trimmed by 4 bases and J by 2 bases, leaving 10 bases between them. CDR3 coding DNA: TGTGCCAGCAGTTTCGGGTACTCCACAGATACGCAGTATTTT. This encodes CASSFGYSTDTQYF.

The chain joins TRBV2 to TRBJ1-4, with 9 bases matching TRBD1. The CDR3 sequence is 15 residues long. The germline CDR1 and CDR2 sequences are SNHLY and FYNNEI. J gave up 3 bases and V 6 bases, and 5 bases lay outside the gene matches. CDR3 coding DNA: TGTGCCAGCAGCCGGGACAGGGACCCTAATGAAAAACTGTTTTTT. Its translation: CASSRDRDPNEKLFF.

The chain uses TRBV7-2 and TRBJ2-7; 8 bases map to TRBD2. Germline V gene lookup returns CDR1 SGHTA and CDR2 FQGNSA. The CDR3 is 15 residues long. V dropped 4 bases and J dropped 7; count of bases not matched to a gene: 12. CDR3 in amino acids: CASSSSGSTAGEQYF. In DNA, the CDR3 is TGTGCCAGCAGCTCAAGCGGGAGTACCGCGGGTGAGCAGTACTTC. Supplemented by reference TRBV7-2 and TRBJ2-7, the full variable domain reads GAGVSQSPSNKVTEKGKDVELRCDPISGHTALYWYRQSLGQGLEFLIYFQGNSAPDKSGLPSDRFSAERTGGSVSTLTIQRTQQEDSAVYLCASSSSGSTAGEQYFGPGTRLTVT.

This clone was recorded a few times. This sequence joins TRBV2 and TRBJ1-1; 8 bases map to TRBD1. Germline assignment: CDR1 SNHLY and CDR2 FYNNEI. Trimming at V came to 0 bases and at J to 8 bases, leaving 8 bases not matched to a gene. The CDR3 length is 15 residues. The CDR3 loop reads CASSEAPVQGGEAFF. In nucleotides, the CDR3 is TGTGCCAGCAGTGAAGCTCCAGTACAGGGGGGCGAAGCTTTCTTT. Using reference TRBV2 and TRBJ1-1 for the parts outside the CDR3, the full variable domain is EPEVTQTPSHQVTQMGQEVILRCVPISNHLYFYWYRQILGQKVEFLVSFYNNEISEKSEIFDDQFSVERPDGSNFTLKIRSTKLEDSAMYFCASSEAPVQGGEAFFGQGTRLTVV.

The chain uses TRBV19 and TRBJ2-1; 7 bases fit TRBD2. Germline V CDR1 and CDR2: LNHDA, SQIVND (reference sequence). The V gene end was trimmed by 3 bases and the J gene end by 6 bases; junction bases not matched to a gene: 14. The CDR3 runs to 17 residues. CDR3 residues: CASSIGPWAGASNEQFF. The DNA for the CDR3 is TGTGCCAGTAGTATCGGCCCCTGGGCGGGAGCCTCCAATGAGCAGTTCTTC.

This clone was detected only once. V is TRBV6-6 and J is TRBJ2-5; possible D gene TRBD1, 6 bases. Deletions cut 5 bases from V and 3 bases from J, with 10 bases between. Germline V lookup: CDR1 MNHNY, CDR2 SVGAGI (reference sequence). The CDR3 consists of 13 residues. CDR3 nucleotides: TGTGCCAGCAGTCCGACAGGTGAAGAGACCCAGTACTTC. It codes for CASSPTGEETQYF.